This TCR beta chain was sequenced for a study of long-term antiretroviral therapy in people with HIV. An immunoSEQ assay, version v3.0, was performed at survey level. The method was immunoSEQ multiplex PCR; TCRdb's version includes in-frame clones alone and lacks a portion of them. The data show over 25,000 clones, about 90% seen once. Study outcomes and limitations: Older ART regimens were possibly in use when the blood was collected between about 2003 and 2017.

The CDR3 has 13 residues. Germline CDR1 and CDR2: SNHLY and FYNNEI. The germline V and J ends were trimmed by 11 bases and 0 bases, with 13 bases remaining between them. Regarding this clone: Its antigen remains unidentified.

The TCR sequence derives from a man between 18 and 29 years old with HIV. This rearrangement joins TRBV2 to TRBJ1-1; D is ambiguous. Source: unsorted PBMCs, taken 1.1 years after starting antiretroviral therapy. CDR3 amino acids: CACLGGLNTEAFF. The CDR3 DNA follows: TGTGCCTGTTTAGGAGGACTGAACACTGAAGCTTTCTTT.